This TCR beta chain was sequenced during a study of graft-versus-host responses after intestinal transplantation. In the study overall: The recipients all started with anti-thymocyte globulin induction and then took tacrolimus and steroids for 3 to 4 years. Study findings and constraints: Early post-transplant HvG declines were associated with peak circulating GvH clone levels. High graft-versus-host to host-versus-graft clonal ratios were seen in allografts of patients with graft-donor T cell macrochimerism. Recipient-marrow GvH clones were detected, some having first appeared in ileum or blood.

The repertoire was sequenced with immunoSEQ multiplex PCR; TCRdb's copy has only in-frame clones and lacks some. The sample lists approximately 97,000 clones; 91% were seen once. CDR3 length equals 13 residues. V lost 0 bases to trimming and J lost 9 bases, with 10 bases between them. Germline V gene lookup returns CDR1 SGHRS and CDR2 YFSETQ. Concerning this clone: Its antigen is not known.

The clonotype was recovered from a human donor who was the organ donor for an intestinal transplant. The input for sequencing was unstimulated CD4+ T cells sorted from spleen or lymph node cells, taken before transplant. The chain couples TRBV5-1 to TRBJ1-5; D gene unclear. CDR3 amino acids: CASSLDVTGPQHF. In DNA, the CDR3 is TGCGCCAGCAGCTTGGATGTGACGGGGCCCCAGCATTTT.